These 7 T cell receptor beta chains came from one sample sequenced in a study of T-cell reconstitution after alpha-beta-depleted transplantation in children. For TCRbeta, the library was prepared with unique molecular identifiers. TCRdb reprocessed the PCR reads via MiXCR and lists one record per CDR3 protein. The profile shows roughly 100,000 distinct CDR3 sequences, 7% to 10% of them singletons. Sequences were derived from PBMCs from the stem cell graft donor, sampled from the stem cell graft. The receptor source for this set is a human donor who donated a stem cell graft to a child with congenital amegakaryocytic thrombocytopenia.

This clonotype was observed at least ten times. V gene TRBV12-3 or TRBV12-4 combines with J gene TRBJ2-2, with D perhaps matching TRBD2 (5 bases). V lost 6 bases and J 6 bases, leaving 14 bases between the germline ends. The CDR3 is 14 amino acids. CDR3 region: CASRPGVLAGELFF. Here the CDR3 DNA reads TGTGCCAGCAGGCCCGGGGTCTTAGCCGGGGAGCTGTTTTTT.

This clonotype was observed many times. The junction shows a germline mismatch at one end, possibly a read error. The CDR3 reads CASSLERARPLHF. For the CDR3, the DNA is TGTGCCAGCAGCTTAGAGCGGGCCCGCCCCCTACACTTC. This rearrangement joins TRBV7-2 to TRBJ2-1; weak D call: TRBD2 (6 bases). The germline V gene has CDR1 SGHTA and CDR2 FQGNSA. This CDR3 has 13 amino acids.

In its sample, this clonotype was seen many times. This sequence joins TRBV4-1 and TRBJ2-5; D is perhaps TRBD2 (5 bases). This CDR3 is built from 13 residues. With 6 bases removed from V and 2 bases from J, the gap between germline ends came to 10 bases. The germline V gene has CDR1 MGHRA and CDR2 YSYEKL. The CDR3 here is CASRQTGQETQYF. The CDR3 coding sequence is TGCGCCAGCAGACAAACGGGGCAAGAGACCCAGTACTTC.

Many counts were recorded for this clonotype. The gene calls are TRBV28 and TRBJ2-7; a weak D match, TRBD1 (5 bases). With 8 bases removed from V and 6 bases from J, the gap between germline ends came to 17 bases. The CDR3 loop spans 13 amino acids. The V gene's germline CDR1 is MDHEN and CDR2 SYDVKM. CDR3 loop: CASAGISGPEQYF. In DNA, the CDR3 is TGTGCCAGCGCTGGTATTTCAGGGCCCGAGCAGTACTTC.

The rearrangement uses TRBV11-2 and TRBJ2-5, with D tentatively TRBD2 (5 bases). The germline gives CDR1 SGHAT, CDR2 FQNNGV. The ends were cut back, 2 bases at V and 6 bases at J, with 28 bases in the middle. The length of the CDR3 is 19 residues. The CDR3 is CASSLIGRAPSNVRKTQYF. Written as DNA, the CDR3 is TGTGCCAGCAGCTTAATTGGGAGAGCCCCCTCCAACGTCCGAAAGACCCAGTACTTC.

This clonotype was seen repeatedly, ten times or more. The chain joins TRBV20-1 to TRBJ2-1; 9 nucleotides align to TRBD1. Per the germline V gene, CDR1 is DFQATT and CDR2 is SNEGSKA (reference sequence). There are 11 residues in the CDR3. Losses at the gene ends were 5 bases for V and 10 bases for J; bases not matched to a gene: 3. In DNA, the CDR3 is TGCAGTGCTCAGGGACAGGGAGAGCAGTTCTTC. It is translated as CSAQGQGEQFF.

This clonotype was picked up many times. The gene calls are TRBV10-3 and TRBJ2-1; tentatively, D is TRBD1 (6 bases). Germline CDR1 is ENHRY and CDR2 is SYGVKD. Trimming removed 4 bases from V and 6 bases from J, with 16 bases in between. The CDR3 is made up of 15 amino acids. CDR3 region: CAISGGQRGANEQFF. The DNA for the CDR3 is TGTGCCATCAGTGGCGGACAGAGAGGGGCCAATGAGCAGTTCTTC.